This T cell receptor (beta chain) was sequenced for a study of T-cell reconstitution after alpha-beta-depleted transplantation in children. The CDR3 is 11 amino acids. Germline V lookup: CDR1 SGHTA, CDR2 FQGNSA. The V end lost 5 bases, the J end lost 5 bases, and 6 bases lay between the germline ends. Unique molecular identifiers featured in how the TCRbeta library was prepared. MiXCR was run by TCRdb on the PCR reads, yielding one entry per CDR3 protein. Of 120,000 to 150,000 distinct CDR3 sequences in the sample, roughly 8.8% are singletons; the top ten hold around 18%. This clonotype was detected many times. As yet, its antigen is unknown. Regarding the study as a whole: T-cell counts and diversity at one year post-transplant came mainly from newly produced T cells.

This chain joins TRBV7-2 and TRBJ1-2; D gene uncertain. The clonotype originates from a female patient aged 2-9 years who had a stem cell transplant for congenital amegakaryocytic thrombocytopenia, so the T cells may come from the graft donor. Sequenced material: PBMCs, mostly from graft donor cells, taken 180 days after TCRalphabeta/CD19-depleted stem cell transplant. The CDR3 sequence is CASSPLYGYTF. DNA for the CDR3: TGTGCCAGCAGCCCCCTTTATGGCTACACCTTC. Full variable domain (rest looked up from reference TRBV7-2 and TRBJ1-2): GAGVSQSPSNKVTEKGKDVELRCDPISGHTALYWYRQSLGQGLEFLIYFQGNSAPDKSGLPSDRFSAERTGGSVSTLTIQRTQQEDSAVYLCASSPLYGYTFGSGTRLTVV.